Shown below are 32 T cell receptor beta chains from a single sample sequenced in a study of blood T cell repertoires in COVID-19. Sequenced by immunoSEQ multiplex PCR; TCRdb stores in-frame clones only, minus some. The table lists about 180,000 clones, roughly 87% of them singletons. The sample taken for sequencing was peripheral blood. The receptor set was obtained from a woman in her seventies with COVID-19, enrolled during active disease.

This clone was seen only once. This chain connects TRBV19 to TRBJ1-1; D perhaps matches TRBD1 (6 bases). The V gene lost 10 bases and the J gene lost 5 bases, with 23 bases spanning the gap. The CDR3 has 15 amino acids. The germline gives CDR1 LNHDA, CDR2 SQIVND (reference sequence). CDR3 sequence reads: CATNPQGPRWTEAFF. The CDR3 DNA follows: TGTGCCACAAACCCTCAGGGGCCCCGATGGACTGAAGCTTTCTTT. Filled out from reference TRBV19 and TRBJ1-1, the complete variable domain reads DGGITQSPKYLFRKEGQNVTLSCEQNLNHDAMYWYRQDPGQGLRLIYYSQIVNDFQKGDIAEGYSVSREKKESFPLTVTSAQKNPTAFYLCATNPQGPRWTEAFFGQGTRLTVV.

The chain joins TRBV2 to TRBJ2-1; 7 bases are a match to TRBD1. In germline, CDR1 is SNHLY, CDR2 FYNNEI. This CDR3 contains 15 residues. V was clipped by 4 bases and J by 0 bases; unmatched bases: 3. The CDR3 loop reads CASSGDRASYNEQFF. The CDR3 DNA sequence: TGTGCCAGCAGTGGAGACAGGGCCTCCTACAATGAGCAGTTCTTC.

The chain is built from TRBV7-9 and TRBJ2-1; 12 nucleotides agree with TRBD1. The ends lost 5 bases at V and 6 bases at J; junction bases unmatched: 5. Germline CDR1 and CDR2: SEHNR and FQNEAQ (reference sequence). The CDR3 runs to 15 residues. The CDR3 nucleotides read TGTGCCAGCAGCGGGACAGGGGGCGCGGTCAATGAGCAGTTCTTC. Its protein is CASSGTGGAVNEQFF. The variable domain in full, completed from reference TRBV7-9 and TRBJ2-1, reads DTGVSQNPRHKITKRGQNVTFRCDPISEHNRLYWYRQTLGQGPEFLTYFQNEAQLEKSRLLSDRFSAERPKGSFSTLEIQRTEQGDSAMYLCASSGTGGAVNEQFFGPGTRLTVL.

The chain links TRBV27 to TRBJ2-3, with 12 bases identical to TRBD2. The CDR3 loop spans 18 amino acids. Per germline, CDR1 MNHEY and CDR2 SMNVEV (reference sequence). J was trimmed by 3 bases and V by 5 bases; bases with no gene match: 12. The CDR3, as DNA: TGTGCCAGCAGTCCCTCCGGACTAGCGGGATTTGGGACAGATACGCAGTATTTT. This codes for CASSPSGLAGFGTDTQYF.

The DNA of the CDR3 is TGTGCCAGCAGTTCCCCTTACTCTGGGGCCAACGTCCTGACTTTC. The encoded protein is CASSSPYSGANVLTF. The chain couples TRBV27 to TRBJ2-6; D gene unclear. V lost 4 bases and J lost 0, with 7 bases in between. The CDR3 is 15 residues long. The germline V gene encodes CDR1 MNHEY and CDR2 SMNVEV (reference sequence).

The chain has TRBV3-1 (or the pseudogene TRBV3-2) and TRBJ1-6; D unclear. Germline CDR1 and CDR2: LGHDT and YNNKEL (reference sequence). The CDR3 spans 17 residues. Trimming shortened V by 2 bases and J by 7 bases, and 18 bases separated the two germline ends. The CDR3 DNA reads TGTGCCAGCAGCCAATCCCTAACAGAATGGAGGAATTCACCCCTCCACTTT. It encodes CASSQSLTEWRNSPLHF.

This clone was recorded once. The chain employs TRBV6-2 or TRBV6-3 and TRBJ2-3; TRBD2 aligns across 9 bases. Germline CDR1 is MNHEY and CDR2 is SVGEGT. The CDR3 runs to 14 residues. J gave up 4 bases and V 6 bases, and 5 bases lay outside the gene matches. CDR3 sequence reads: CASSLSGRPDTQYF. For the CDR3, the DNA is TGTGCCAGCAGCTTGAGCGGGAGGCCAGATACGCAGTATTTT.

The rearrangement links TRBV27 to TRBJ2-3; TRBD1 matches at 7 bases. V shed 2 bases, J shed 1 base, and the junction held 3 bases outside the gene matches. Looked up from germline, CDR1 is MNHEY and CDR2 is SMNVEV (reference sequence). The CDR3 covers 15 residues. CDR3 sequence (DNA): TGTGCCAGCAGTTTAGGGACAGCAGGCACAGATACGCAGTATTTT. It specifies CASSLGTAGTDTQYF.

The chain recombines TRBV4-3 with TRBJ2-6, with a possible D match to TRBD1 (5 bases). The germline V gene has CDR1 LGHNA and CDR2 YSLEER. Deletions cut 0 bases from V and 2 bases from J, with 11 bases between. The CDR3 runs to 17 residues. CDR3 amino acids: CASSQDQGATGANVLTF. The DNA of the CDR3 is TGCGCCAGCAGCCAAGATCAGGGTGCGACTGGGGCCAACGTCCTGACTTTC.

J is TRBJ2-1 and V is TRBV7-9, with 7 bases that match TRBD2. The CDR3 length is 17 residues. V dropped 5 bases and J dropped 5; count of bases not matched to a gene: 15. The germline CDR1 and CDR2 sequences are SEHNR and FQNEAQ (reference sequence). CDR3 bases: TGTGCCAGCAGCCTAGGACTGGGGAGGGCCGACGACAATGAGCAGTTCTTC. Translating it yields CASSLGLGRADDNEQFF.

J is TRBJ2-1 and V is TRBV6-5, with a possible D match to TRBD2 (5 bases). V dropped 0 bases and J dropped 12 bases, with 6 bases sitting between them. Germline V gene lookup returns CDR1 MNHEY and CDR2 SVGAGI. CDR3 length: 11 residues. The CDR3, as DNA: TGTGCCAGCAGTTACTCAGGGAGGCAGTTCTTC. This codes for CASSYSGRQFF.

The chain has TRBV27 and TRBJ2-7; 9 bases agree with TRBD1. V lost 6 bases to trimming and J lost 5 bases; unmatched junction nucleotides: 8. Germline V gives CDR1 MNHEY, CDR2 SMNVEV (reference sequence). This CDR3 comprises 14 residues. CDR3 sequence (DNA): TGTGCCAGCAGAACAGGGGGCGGAAGCAACGAGCAGTACTTC. Its translation is CASRTGGGSNEQYF.

The chain recombines TRBV5-4 with TRBJ1-6, with D possibly being TRBD1 (5 bases). The germline V gene has CDR1 SGHNT and CDR2 YYREEE (reference sequence). V dropped 0 bases and J dropped 9 bases, with 13 bases sitting between them. The CDR3 sequence is 15 residues long. CDR3 residues: CASSLAGERVSPLHF. Written as DNA, the CDR3 is TGTGCCAGCAGCTTGGCGGGGGAACGGGTTTCACCCCTCCACTTT.

This sequence joins TRBV6-5 and TRBJ2-1, with TRBD2 matching over 11 bases. Germline CDR1 is MNHEY and CDR2 is SVGAGI. The CDR3 length is 15 residues. The V segment lost 6 bases and the J segment 7 bases; nucleotides outside the gene matches: 8. The CDR3 sequence: CASRGELAGVNEQFF. The CDR3 DNA reads TGTGCCAGCAGGGGGGAACTAGCGGGAGTTAATGAGCAGTTCTTC.

The genes are TRBV9 and TRBJ2-7; D possibly corresponds to TRBD2 (5 bases). The germline CDR1 and CDR2 sequences are SGDLS and YYNGEE. This CDR3 is 15 amino acids long. V shed 0 bases and J shed 3 bases, with 13 bases lying between them. Written as DNA, the CDR3 is TGTGCCAGCAGCGTAGACTCCACTAGACACTACGAGCAGTACTTC. Its translation: CASSVDSTRHYEQYF. The full variable domain, rest sourced from reference TRBV9 and TRBJ2-7, is DSGVTQTPKHLITATGQRVTLRCSPRSGDLSVYWYQQSLDQGLQFLIQYYNGEERAKGNILERFSAQQFPDLHSELNLSSLELGDSALYFCASSVDSTRHYEQYFGPGTRLTVT.

This clone was counted a single time. This chain connects TRBV19 to TRBJ1-3; 7 nucleotides agree with TRBD1. Germline V gene data show CDR1 as LNHDA and CDR2 as SQIVND (reference sequence). V was clipped by 5 bases and J by 0 bases; unmatched bases: 13. CDR3 length: 18 residues. CDR3 residues: CASSFRGQVPSSGNTIYF. The CDR3 coding sequence is TGTGCCAGTAGTTTCCGAGGACAGGTGCCGAGCTCTGGAAACACCATATATTTT.

This clone was found a few times. The chain has TRBV30 and TRBJ1-6; D possibly corresponds to TRBD1 (6 bases). Germline CDR1 is GTSNPN and CDR2 is SVGIG (reference sequence). V lost 5 bases to trimming and J lost 7 bases, with 9 bases between them. The CDR3 extends over 12 amino acids. In nucleotides, the CDR3 is TGTGCCTGGGGACAGTGGAATTCACCCCTCCACTTT. This translates into CAWGQWNSPLHF. Drawing the rest from reference TRBV30 and TRBJ1-6, the complete variable domain is SQTIHQWPATLVQPVGSPLSLECTVEGTSNPNLYWYRQAAGRGLQLLFYSVGIGQISSEVPQNLSASRPQDRQFILSSKKLLLSDSGFYLCAWGQWNSPLHFGNGTRLTVT.

In this sample, this clone turned up a few times. This chain connects TRBV14 to TRBJ2-5, with a tentative D call TRBD2 (5 bases). Trimming left V 11 bases short and J 4 bases short, with 11 bases between. This CDR3 has 11 residues. Germline lookup yields CDR1 SGHDN and CDR2 FVKESK. The CDR3 reads CACGPGETQYF. CDR3 coding DNA: TGTGCCTGCGGGCCGGGAGAGACCCAGTACTTC.

The rearrangement uses TRBV28 and TRBJ1-2, with D perhaps TRBD1 (6 bases). Looked up from germline, CDR1 is MDHEN and CDR2 is SYDVKM. This CDR3 region has 13 residues. V lost 8 bases, J lost 6 bases, and 16 bases lay in between. CDR3 residues: CASEVQGKNGYTF. The CDR3 DNA reads as TGTGCCAGCGAGGTCCAGGGGAAAAATGGCTACACCTTC.

The chain combines TRBV2 with TRBJ2-7; a possible D gene is TRBD2 (5 bases). V shed 10 bases and J shed 0 bases, with 16 bases lying between them. The CDR3 spans 14 residues. Germline V gene data show CDR1 as SNHLY and CDR2 as FYNNEI. The CDR3 coding sequence is TGTGCCACCCAACCGGAGGCCAGCTCCTACGAGCAGTACTTC. It yields the protein CATQPEASSYEQYF.

V gene TRBV24-1 combines with J gene TRBJ2-3; tentatively, D is TRBD1 (5 bases). The ends were cut back, 4 bases at V and 0 bases at J, with 13 bases in the middle. The V gene's germline CDR1 is KGHDR and CDR2 SFDVKD. The CDR3 extends over 16 amino acids. The CDR3 region has the DNA TGTGCCACCAGTGAGGCAGGGCAAATAAGCACAGATACGCAGTATTTT. This gives the protein CATSEAGQISTDTQYF.

This clone was counted only a few times. The chain has TRBV9 and TRBJ2-1, with TRBD1 as a possible D gene (6 bases). Trimming removed 3 bases at V and 5 bases at J, with 15 bases between. This CDR3 comprises 15 residues. CDR1 and CDR2 (germline): SGDLS, YYNGEE. The CDR3 DNA sequence: TGTGCCAGCAGCGGAAGTGGGGCAGGGGACAATGAGCAGTTCTTC. Protein: CASSGSGAGDNEQFF. The full variable domain, with the rest looked up from reference TRBV9 and TRBJ2-1, is DSGVTQTPKHLITATGQRVTLRCSPRSGDLSVYWYQQSLDQGLQFLIQYYNGEERAKGNILERFSAQQFPDLHSELNLSSLELGDSALYFCASSGSGAGDNEQFFGPGTRLTVL.

This rearrangement joins TRBV24-1 to TRBJ1-5; no definite D call. The CDR3 loop spans 14 amino acids. Per the germline V gene, CDR1 is KGHDR and CDR2 is SFDVKD. The V and J ends lost 4 bases and 6 bases respectively, with 12 bases between them. CDR3 nucleotides: TGTGCCACCAGTGAGGCACGAACTACTCAGCCCCAGCATTTT. It specifies CATSEARTTQPQHF.

CDR3 in DNA: TGCGCCAGCAGCCAAGCTACAGGTGCCGGGCAAGAGACCCAGTACTTC. Its protein is CASSQATGAGQETQYF. V is TRBV4-1 and J is TRBJ2-5; D is possibly TRBD1 (5 bases). The germline V gene has CDR1 MGHRA and CDR2 YSYEKL. The CDR3 consists of 16 residues. The V end was cut by 1 base, the J end by 2 bases, with 14 bases between.

The gene calls are TRBV19 and TRBJ2-5; D may be TRBD1 (6 bases). The V and J ends lost 9 bases and 1 base respectively, with 12 bases between them. CDR1 LNHDA and CDR2 SQIVND come from the germline V gene (reference sequence). The length of the CDR3 is 13 residues. The CDR3 sequence: CASRVQGQETQYF. The CDR3 DNA reads as TGTGCCAGCCGTGTACAGGGCCAAGAGACCCAGTACTTC. Filled out from reference TRBV19 and TRBJ2-5, the complete variable domain reads DGGITQSPKYLFRKEGQNVTLSCEQNLNHDAMYWYRQDPGQGLRLIYYSQIVNDFQKGDIAEGYSVSREKKESFPLTVTSAQKNPTAFYLCASRVQGQETQYFGPGTRLLVL.

The rearrangement joins TRBV5-4 to TRBJ1-1; no definite D call. Trimming took 0 bases from V and 2 from J, leaving 8 bases between them. Germline loops: CDR1 SGHNT, CDR2 YYREEE (reference sequence). CDR3 length: 14 amino acids. As DNA, the CDR3 is TGTGCCAGCAGCTTGGCCTCAACTAACACTGAAGCTTTCTTT. Encoded protein: CASSLASTNTEAFF.

The chain carries TRBV18 and TRBJ2-5; D may be TRBD2 (5 bases). CDR3 length: 13 amino acids. CDR1 is KGHSH, CDR2 LQKENI, per germline. V lost 1 base and J lost 3, with 6 bases in between. CDR3 nucleotide sequence: TGTGCCAGCTCACCACGGGGAGAAGAGACCCAGTACTTC. Its protein is CASSPRGEETQYF. The full variable domain, its missing parts supplied by reference TRBV18 and TRBJ2-5, is NAGVMQNPRHLVRRRGQEARLRCSPMKGHSHVYWYRQLPEEGLKFMVYLQKENIIDESGMPKERFSAEFPKEGPSILRIQQVVRGDSAAYFCASSPRGEETQYFGPGTRLLVL.

This rearrangement joins TRBV19 to TRBJ2-7; TRBD1 matches 7 bases. Germline lookup yields CDR1 LNHDA and CDR2 SQIVND (reference sequence). The CDR3 contains 14 residues. Germline trimming cut 9 bases from V and 0 bases from J; bases unmatched to any gene: 8. CDR3 sequence (DNA): TGTGCCAGCGGAAGGGGGCTCTCCTCCTACGAGCAGTACTTC. Its protein is CASGRGLSSYEQYF.

This rearrangement joins TRBV4-3 to TRBJ1-4; perhaps TRBD1 as D (6 bases). The CDR3 extends over 15 amino acids. The germline V gene encodes CDR1 LGHNA and CDR2 YSLEER. V dropped 4 bases and J dropped 4 bases, with 13 bases sitting between them. The CDR3 nucleotides are TGCGCCAGCAGCCGGAATCAGGGGATTAATGAAAAACTGTTTTTT. Translation: CASSRNQGINEKLFF.

The chain recombines TRBV5-1 with TRBJ1-1, with D tentatively TRBD1 (6 bases). Germline V gene lookup returns CDR1 SGHRS and CDR2 YFSETQ. The V end was cut by 0 bases, the J end by 0 bases, with 9 bases between. The CDR3 length is 15 residues. CDR3 in DNA: TGCGCCAGCAGCTTGGTAGGGGGAATGAACACTGAAGCTTTCTTT. The encoded protein is CASSLVGGMNTEAFF.

The CDR3 DNA reads TGTGCCAGCAGTCATGGGGGCGCTTACTACAATGAGCAGTTCTTC. Translating it yields CASSHGGAYYNEQFF. The chain couples TRBV6-2 or TRBV6-3 to TRBJ2-1, with a weak D call TRBD1 (6 bases). The CDR3 consists of 15 residues. V lost 5 bases to trimming and J lost 3 bases, with 14 bases between them. Germline V gives CDR1 MNHEY, CDR2 SVGEGT.

Only one count was recorded for this clone. The gene calls are TRBV24-1 and TRBJ2-5, with TRBD2 matching 7 bases. V lost 0 bases, J lost 4 bases, and 10 bases stayed unmatched. Germline V gene data show CDR1 as KGHDR and CDR2 as SFDVKD. This CDR3 is built from 17 residues. CDR3 loop: CATSDLPGREGLETQYF. The CDR3 region has the DNA TGTGCCACCAGTGATTTGCCAGGGAGGGAGGGCTTAGAGACCCAGTACTTC.